The next 9 T cell receptor beta chains were all read from a single sample in a study of shared clonotypes between healthy human individuals. Produced via immunoSEQ multiplex PCR; TCRdb's table is partial and in-frame only. Among around 600,000 clones listed, around 97% were seen once. The sequenced material came from naive CD4+ T cells sorted from blood. The subset was: CD45RA+ positively selected. These TCRs come from a woman in her 30s in good health.

CDR3: CASSIQGSYNEQFF. Here the CDR3 DNA reads TGCGCCAGCAGCATACAGGGCTCCTACAATGAGCAGTTCTTC. This chain links TRBV5-1 with TRBJ2-1, with a possible D match to TRBD1 (6 bases). In germline, CDR1 is SGHRS, CDR2 YFSETQ. CDR3 size: 14 residues. With 4 bases removed from V and 0 bases from J, the gap between germline ends came to 8 bases.

The chain combines TRBV11-2 with TRBJ1-4; perhaps TRBD1 as D (6 bases). CDR3 length: 15 residues. Trimming took 1 base from V and 7 from J, leaving 13 bases between them. Germline V gives CDR1 SGHAT, CDR2 FQNNGV. In DNA form, the CDR3 reads TGTGCCAGCAGCTTAGTGCTACAGGGTGGTGAAAAACTGTTTTTT. Translating it yields CASSLVLQGGEKLFF.

J is TRBJ2-7 and V is TRBV21-1; no DNA check was done on the table's D call, TRBD2. TRBV21-1 is a documented pseudogene. This CDR3 is 14 amino acids long. CDR3: CASTGSGMGDEQYF. The CDR3 DNA follows: TGTGCCAGCACCGGGAGCGGGATGGGTGACGAGCAGTACTTC.

In nucleotides, the CDR3 is TGCAGCACCAAGACAGGACATCAGCCCCAGCATTTT. It translates to CSTKTGHQPQHF. V and J are TRBV29-1 and TRBJ1-5, with D perhaps TRBD1 (6 bases). Germline-derived CDR1 and CDR2 are SQVTM and ANQGSEA. The CDR3 loop spans 12 amino acids. V shed 8 bases and J shed 5 bases, with 13 bases lying between them.

The CDR3 reads CASSYSGRAPETQYF. CDR3 sequence (DNA): TGTGCCAGCAGCTATAGCGGGAGGGCCCCGGAGACCCAGTACTTC. The genes are TRBV7-2 and TRBJ2-5; the match to TRBD2 covers 11 bases. CDR1 SGHTA and CDR2 FQGNSA come from the germline V gene. V trimming: 4 bases; J trimming: 5 bases; junction bases outside the gene matches: 6. This CDR3 is built from 15 residues.

J is TRBJ2-7 and V is TRBV5-7; 7 bases map to TRBD1. TRBV5-7 is designated an ORF whose function remains uncertain. There are 16 residues in the CDR3. V dropped 0 bases and J dropped 4; count of bases not matched to a gene: 10. The CDR3 DNA sequence: TGTGCCAGCAGCTTGGTTGTTACAGGGGTCGGATACGAGCAGTACTTC. Translation gives CASSLVVTGVGYEQYF.

The chain uses TRBV11-2 and TRBJ2-5, with 8 bases that match TRBD2. The end of the DNA is better explained by TRBJ2-7, so the J call may be wrong. The CDR3 covers 16 residues. CDR1 and CDR2 from the germline V gene are SGHAT and FQNNGV. This chain's CDR3 is CASSSPRTSPSYEQYF. CDR3 in DNA: TGTGCCAGCAGCTCCCCCCGGACTAGCCCGTCCTACGAGCAGTACTTC.

The V call is TRBV11-2, the J call TRBJ2-7; D may be TRBD2 (6 bases). This CDR3 has 12 amino acids. Germline V CDR1 and CDR2: SGHAT, FQNNGV. V dropped 5 bases and J dropped 6 bases, with 11 bases sitting between them. CDR3: CASSGAGGEQYF. In DNA, the CDR3 is TGTGCCAGCAGCGGCGCCGGGGGCGAGCAGTACTTC.

The rearrangement links TRBV28 to TRBJ2-1, with D possibly being TRBD1 or TRBD2 (5 bases each). The germline CDR1 and CDR2 sequences are MDHEN and SYDVKM. V was pared by 8 bases and J by 10 bases, with 15 bases between. This CDR3 spans 12 amino acids. The chain's CDR3 is CASGTAILEQFF. The CDR3 nucleotides are TGTGCCAGCGGGACCGCAATTTTGGAGCAGTTCTTC.